This is a list of T cell receptor beta chains from one sample in a study of cytomegalovirus exposure and HLA in healthy donors. The table came from immunoSEQ multiplex PCR; TCRdb's copy has only in-frame clones and leaves some out. Counted here are under 200,000 clones, about 71% occurring once; the ten biggest clones make up around 2.8%. The sequencing input was PBMCs. Every receptor here comes from a woman in her forties in good health and CMV-seropositive. Both conserved end residues are part of each CDR3. Each record gives: CDR3 protein, CDR3 DNA, J gene, D gene, clone size, V gene. D genes are given only for firm matches. Where a row states a size, it is once, few, many or the class of an expanded clone; other rows omit it.

CDR3 protein: CASRPSGNSGANVLTF
CDR3 DNA: TGTGCCAGTAGGCCTAGCGGGAACTCTGGGGCCAACGTCCTGACTTTC
J gene: TRBJ2-6
D gene: TRBD2
clone size: -
V gene: TRBV19

CDR3 protein: CASSRGATDTQYF
CDR3 DNA: TGTGCCAGCAGCCGAGGCGCTACAGATACGCAGTATTTT
J gene: TRBJ2-3
D gene: -
clone size: -
V gene: TRBV11-2

CDR3 protein: CASSQRYGQTNTEAFF
CDR3 DNA: TGCGCCAGCAGCCAACGGTATGGACAGACGAACACTGAAGCTTTCTTT
J gene: TRBJ1-1
D gene: -
clone size: -
V gene: TRBV5-1

CDR3 protein: CASSLWRFEAFF
CDR3 DNA: TGTGCCAGCAGCTTGTGGCGGTTTGAAGCTTTCTTT
J gene: TRBJ1-1
D gene: -
clone size: -
V gene: TRBV5-4

CDR3 protein: CASTTRSDSYAEAFF
CDR3 DNA: TGTGCCAGCACGACGCGGTCGGACAGTTACGCTGAAGCTTTCTTT
J gene: TRBJ1-1
D gene: -
clone size: -
V gene: TRBV2

CDR3 protein: CASSLVTGETQYF
CDR3 DNA: TGTGCCAGCAGCTTAGTAACAGGGGAGACCCAGTACTTC
J gene: TRBJ2-5
D gene: -
clone size: -
V gene: TRBV7-2

CDR3 protein: CASSVSGGSGRSHEQYF
CDR3 DNA: TGTGCCAGCAGCGTCTCAGGGGGGAGCGGGAGGTCCCACGAGCAGTACTTC
J gene: TRBJ2-7
D gene: TRBD2
clone size: -
V gene: TRBV9

CDR3 protein: CAISELATYNEQFF
CDR3 DNA: TGTGCCATCAGTGAGCTAGCGACCTACAATGAGCAGTTCTTC
J gene: TRBJ2-1
D gene: -
clone size: few
V gene: TRBV10-3

CDR3 protein: CASSIARRGEKLFF
CDR3 DNA: TGTGCCAGTAGTATAGCCCGTCGGGGTGAAAAACTGTTTTTT
J gene: TRBJ1-4
D gene: -
clone size: few
V gene: TRBV19

CDR3 protein: CSVEDLRRQRRVLAKNIQYF
CDR3 DNA: TGCAGCGTTGAAGATTTGAGGCGACAGAGACGGGTTCTAGCCAAAAACATTCAGTACTTC
J gene: TRBJ2-4
D gene: -
clone size: few
V gene: TRBV29-1

CDR3 protein: CASSKGLAGNSYEQYF
CDR3 DNA: TGTGCCAGCAGCAAGGGACTAGCGGGGAACTCCTACGAGCAGTACTTC
J gene: TRBJ2-7
D gene: -
clone size: once
V gene: TRBV21-1

CDR3 protein: CASSESVGNQPQHF
CDR3 DNA: TGTGCCAGCAGTGAATCAGTGGGCAATCAGCCCCAGCATTTT
J gene: TRBJ1-5
D gene: -
clone size: -
V gene: TRBV25-1

CDR3 protein: CASSLESSNQPQHF
CDR3 DNA: TGCGCCAGCAGCTTGGAATCAAGCAATCAGCCCCAGCATTTT
J gene: TRBJ1-5
D gene: -
clone size: few
V gene: TRBV5-1

CDR3 protein: CASRRQGFGYTEAFF
CDR3 DNA: TGTGCCAGCAGGAGGCAGGGTTTCGGGTACACTGAAGCTTTCTTT
J gene: TRBJ1-1
D gene: -
clone size: -
V gene: TRBV28

CDR3 protein: CASSLQGEWETQYF
CDR3 DNA: TGTGCCAGCAGCCTTCAGGGGGAGTGGGAGACCCAGTACTTC
J gene: TRBJ2-5
D gene: TRBD1
clone size: -
V gene: TRBV5-4

CDR3 protein: CASSSPQRLGAETQYF
CDR3 DNA: TGTGCCAGCAGTTCACCCCAGAGGCTGGGGGCAGAGACCCAGTACTTC
J gene: TRBJ2-5
D gene: -
clone size: few
V gene: TRBV6-5

CDR3 protein: CATSRGTSGTKETQYF
CDR3 DNA: TGTGCCACCAGCAGAGGGACTAGCGGGACTAAAGAGACCCAGTACTTC
J gene: TRBJ2-5
D gene: TRBD2
clone size: -
V gene: TRBV15

CDR3 protein: CASSLRGGTEAFF
CDR3 DNA: TGTGCCAGCAGTTTAAGGGGAGGCACTGAAGCTTTCTTT
J gene: TRBJ1-1
D gene: -
clone size: -
V gene: TRBV28

CDR3 protein: CASRTGGEGNTEAFF
CDR3 DNA: TGTGCCAGCAGGACAGGGGGAGAGGGAAACACTGAAGCTTTCTTT
J gene: TRBJ1-1
D gene: TRBD1
clone size: -
V gene: TRBV28